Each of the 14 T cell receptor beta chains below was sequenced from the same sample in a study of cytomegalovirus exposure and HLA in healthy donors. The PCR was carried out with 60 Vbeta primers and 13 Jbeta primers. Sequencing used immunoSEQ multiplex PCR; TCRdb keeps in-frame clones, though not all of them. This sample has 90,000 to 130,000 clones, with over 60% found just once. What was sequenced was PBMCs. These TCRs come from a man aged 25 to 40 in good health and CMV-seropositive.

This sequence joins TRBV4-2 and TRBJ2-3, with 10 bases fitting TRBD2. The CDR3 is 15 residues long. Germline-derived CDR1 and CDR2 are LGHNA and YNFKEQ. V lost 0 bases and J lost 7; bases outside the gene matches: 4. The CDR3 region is CASSQDISGGNTQYF. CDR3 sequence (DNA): TGTGCCAGCAGCCAAGATATTAGCGGGGGGAATACGCAGTATTTT.

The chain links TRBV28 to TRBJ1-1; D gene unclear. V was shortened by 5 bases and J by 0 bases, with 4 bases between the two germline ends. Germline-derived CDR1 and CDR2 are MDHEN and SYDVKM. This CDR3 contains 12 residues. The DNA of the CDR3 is TGTGCCAGCAGTGAGTTGAACACTGAAGCTTTCTTT. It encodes CASSELNTEAFF.

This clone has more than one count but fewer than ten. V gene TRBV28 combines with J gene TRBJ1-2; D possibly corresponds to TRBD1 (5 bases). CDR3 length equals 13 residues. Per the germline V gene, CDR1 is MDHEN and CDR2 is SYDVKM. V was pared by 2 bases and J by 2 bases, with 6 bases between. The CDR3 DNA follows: TGTGCCAGCAGTTTACAGGGAAACTATGGCTACACCTTC. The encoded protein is CASSLQGNYGYTF.

CDR3 sequence: CASSYWTGEGDTQYF. In DNA form, the CDR3 reads TGTGCCAGCAGCTATTGGACAGGTGAGGGAGATACGCAGTATTTT. This chain uses TRBV7-2 with TRBJ2-3; TRBD1 aligns across 7 bases. The germline CDR1 and CDR2 sequences are SGHTA and FQGNSA. The J segment lost 5 bases and the V segment lost 4 bases, leaving 9 bases of the junction unmatched. This CDR3 spans 15 amino acids.

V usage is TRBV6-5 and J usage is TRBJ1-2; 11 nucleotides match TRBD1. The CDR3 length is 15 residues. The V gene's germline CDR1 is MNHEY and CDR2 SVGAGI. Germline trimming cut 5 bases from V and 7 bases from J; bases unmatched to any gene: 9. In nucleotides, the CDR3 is TGTGCCAGCAGTCAGGACAGGGGGCCTCTTCGTGGCTACACCTTC. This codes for CASSQDRGPLRGYTF.

CDR3 amino acids: CASSPPAGQGYNEQFF. For the CDR3, the DNA is TGTGCCAGCTCACCACCCGCCGGACAGGGCTACAATGAGCAGTTCTTC. The rearrangement uses TRBV18 and TRBJ2-1, with 8 bases fitting TRBD1. J was trimmed by 3 bases and V by 0 bases; bases with no gene match: 4. The CDR3 loop spans 16 amino acids. The germline V gene has CDR1 KGHSH and CDR2 LQKENI.

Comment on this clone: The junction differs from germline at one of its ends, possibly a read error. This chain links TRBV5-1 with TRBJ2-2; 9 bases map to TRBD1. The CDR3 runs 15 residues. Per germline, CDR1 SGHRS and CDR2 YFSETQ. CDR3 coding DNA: TGCGCCAGCACACAGGGGGCCGGGGACACCAGGGAGCTGTTTTTT. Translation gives CASTQGAGDTRELFF.

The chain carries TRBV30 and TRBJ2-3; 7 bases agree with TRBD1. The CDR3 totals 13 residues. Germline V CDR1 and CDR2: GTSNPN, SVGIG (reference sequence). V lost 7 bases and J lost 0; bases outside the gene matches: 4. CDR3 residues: CASGQRSTDTQYF. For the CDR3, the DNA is TGTGCCTCGGGACAGAGAAGCACAGATACGCAGTATTTT.

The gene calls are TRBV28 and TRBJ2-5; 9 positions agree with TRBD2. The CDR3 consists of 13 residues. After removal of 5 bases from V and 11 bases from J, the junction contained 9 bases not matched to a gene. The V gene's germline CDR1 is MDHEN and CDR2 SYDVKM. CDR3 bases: TGTGCCAGCAGTGTAGCGGGGGCGGGGGAGCAGTACTTC. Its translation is CASSVAGAGEQYF. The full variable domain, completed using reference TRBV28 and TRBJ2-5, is DVKVTQSSRYLVKRTGEKVFLECVQDMDHENMFWYRQDPGLGLRLIYFSYDVKMKEKGDIPEGYSVSREKKERFSLILESASTNQTSMYLCASSVAGAGEQYFGPGTRLLVL.

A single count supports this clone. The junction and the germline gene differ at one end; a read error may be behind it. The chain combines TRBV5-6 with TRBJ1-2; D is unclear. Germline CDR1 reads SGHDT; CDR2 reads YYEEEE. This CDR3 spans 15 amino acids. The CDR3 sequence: CASTGEARTNYGYPF. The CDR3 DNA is TGTGCCAGCACCGGCGAAGCGCGGACTAACTATGGCTACCCCTTC.

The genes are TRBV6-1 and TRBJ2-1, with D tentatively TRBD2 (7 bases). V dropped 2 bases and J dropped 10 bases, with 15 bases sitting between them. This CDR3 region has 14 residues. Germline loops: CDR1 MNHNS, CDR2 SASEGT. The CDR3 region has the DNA TGTGCCAGCAGTGAAAGGGGGGGGGACGGGGAGCAGTTCTTC. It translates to CASSERGGDGEQFF.

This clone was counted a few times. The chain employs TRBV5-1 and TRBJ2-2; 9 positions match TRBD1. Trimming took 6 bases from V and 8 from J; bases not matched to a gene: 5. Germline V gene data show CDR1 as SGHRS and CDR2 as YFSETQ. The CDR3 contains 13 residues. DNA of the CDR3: TGCGCCAGCACGGGACAGGGCCTAGGGGAGCTGTTTTTT. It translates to CASTGQGLGELFF.

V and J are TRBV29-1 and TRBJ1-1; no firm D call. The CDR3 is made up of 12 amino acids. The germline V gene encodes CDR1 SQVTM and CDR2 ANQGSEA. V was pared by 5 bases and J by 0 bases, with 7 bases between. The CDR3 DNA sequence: TGCAGCGTTTCACAGATGAACACTGAAGCTTTCTTT. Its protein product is CSVSQMNTEAFF.

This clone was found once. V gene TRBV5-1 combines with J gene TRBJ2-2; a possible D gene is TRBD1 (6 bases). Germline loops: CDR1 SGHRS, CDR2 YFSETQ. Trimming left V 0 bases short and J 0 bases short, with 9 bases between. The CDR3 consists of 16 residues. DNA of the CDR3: TGCGCCAGCAGCTTGGAAGGACAGCCGAACACCGGGGAGCTGTTTTTT. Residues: CASSLEGQPNTGELFF.